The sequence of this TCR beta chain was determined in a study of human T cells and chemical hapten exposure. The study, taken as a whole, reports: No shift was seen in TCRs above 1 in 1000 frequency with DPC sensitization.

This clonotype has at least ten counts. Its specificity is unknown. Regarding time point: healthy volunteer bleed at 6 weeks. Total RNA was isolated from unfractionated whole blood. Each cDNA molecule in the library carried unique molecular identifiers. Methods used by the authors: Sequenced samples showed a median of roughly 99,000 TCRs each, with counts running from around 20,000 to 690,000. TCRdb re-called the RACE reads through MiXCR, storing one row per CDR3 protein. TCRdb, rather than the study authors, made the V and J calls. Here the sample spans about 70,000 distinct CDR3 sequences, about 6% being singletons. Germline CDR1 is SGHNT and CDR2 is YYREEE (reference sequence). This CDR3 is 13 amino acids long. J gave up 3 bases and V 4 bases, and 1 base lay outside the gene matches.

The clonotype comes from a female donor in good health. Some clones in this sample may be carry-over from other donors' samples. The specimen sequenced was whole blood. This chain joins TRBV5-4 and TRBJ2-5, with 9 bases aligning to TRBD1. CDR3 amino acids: CASSGDREETQYF. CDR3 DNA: TGTGCCAGCAGCGGGGACAGGGAAGAGACCCAGTACTTC.